The sequence of this T cell receptor beta chain was determined in a study of Graves' ophthalmopathy and Graves' hyperthyroidism. Germline V gene sequence: CDR1 DFQATT, CDR2 SNEGSKA (reference sequence). CDR3 length: 16 amino acids. Trimming stripped 0 bases from V and 6 bases from J, with 18 bases between. General study points: Blood also harbored most expanded thyroid clonotypes above 0.001 frequency.

Amplified TCR beta CDR3 regions were obtained using RNA transcripts as template. First-round RT-PCR relied on HTBI primers, and a second-round multiplex PCR came next. Each CDR3 protein is one row after TCRdb ran MiXCR on the multiplex PCR reads. The data hold 580,000 or so distinct CDR3 sequences, with just under 40% observed a single time. Newly diagnosed hyperthyroidism donors, aged 18 to 65, duration under 2 months. This clonotype appeared many times. Its antigen is unidentified. This chain links TRBV20-1 with TRBJ1-5, with D perhaps TRBD1 (5 bases). The source is an adult man with Graves' hyperthyroidism. The sequenced sample was peripheral blood or thyroid tissue (not recorded which). CDR3 sequence (DNA): TGCAGTGCTAGAGATATAAGGCAGGGACTCGGTCAGCCCCAGCATTTT. It codes for CSARDIRQGLGQPQHF.